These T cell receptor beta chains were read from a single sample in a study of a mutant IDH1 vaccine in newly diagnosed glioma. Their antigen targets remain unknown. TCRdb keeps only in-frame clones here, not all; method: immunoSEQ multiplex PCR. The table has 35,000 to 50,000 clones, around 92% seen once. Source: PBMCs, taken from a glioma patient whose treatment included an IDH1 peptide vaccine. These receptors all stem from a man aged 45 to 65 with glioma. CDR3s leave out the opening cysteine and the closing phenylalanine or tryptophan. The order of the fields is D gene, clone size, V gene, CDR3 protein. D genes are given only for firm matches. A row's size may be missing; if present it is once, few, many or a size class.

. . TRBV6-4 ASSYSGRSTDTQY
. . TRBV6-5 ASSFSYEQY
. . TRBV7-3 ASSLLGQGGYEQY
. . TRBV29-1 SVAGDRAGELF
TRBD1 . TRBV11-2 ASSLNRGYEQY
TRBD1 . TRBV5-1 ASSLDGQGTYNEQF
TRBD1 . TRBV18 ASSPQWTGGGTEAF
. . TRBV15 ATSRGGPSYEQY
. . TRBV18 ASSPYQRWSNQPQH
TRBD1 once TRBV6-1 ASTRTGGTDTQY
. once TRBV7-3 ASSTNLADTQY
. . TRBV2 ASRDWTGSLSSYEQY
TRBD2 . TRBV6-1 ASSEWTSGSETQY
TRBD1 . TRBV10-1 ASSESREGADNQPQH
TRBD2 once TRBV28 ASSGTSGSPGTQY
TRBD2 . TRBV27 ASSLAGGTDTQY